This is a list of T cell receptor beta chains from one sample in a study of PD-1 blockade in classical Hodgkin lymphoma. Only in-frame clones appear in the TCRdb table, and some are missing; sequencing was by immunoSEQ multiplex PCR. This table holds 50,000 to 65,000 clones, under 95% found once. The material sequenced was peripheral blood mononuclear cells (PBMCs), taken before the fourth cycle of nivolumab. The receptor source for this set is a human donor with classical Hodgkin lymphoma. The CDR3 runs from the conserved cysteine through the conserved F or W. Each record gives: CDR3 DNA, CDR3 protein, clone size, J gene, D gene, V gene. D genes are given only for firm matches. Size values are once, few and many counts, or a class for expanded clones, and some rows have none.

DNA: TGTGCCAGTAGTAAACTAGCGGGGGACCACGAGCAGTACTTC
CDR3: CASSKLAGDHEQYF
size: .
J: TRBJ2-7
D: TRBD2
V: TRBV19

DNA: TGTGCCAGCAGCTTAGAACCAGCGGGTTATACAGATACGCAGTATTTT
CDR3: CASSLEPAGYTDTQYF
size: .
J: TRBJ2-3
D: .
V: TRBV7-2

DNA: TGTGCCAGCAGCTTTGAGCTGGATGGGTGGATTTACGAGCAGTACTTC
CDR3: CASSFELDGWIYEQYF
size: .
J: TRBJ2-7
D: .
V: TRBV7-2

DNA: TGTGCCAGCTCGCCACAACAGGGGATCGACGTCTACACCTTC
CDR3: CASSPQQGIDVYTF
size: once
J: TRBJ1-2
D: TRBD1
V: TRBV18

DNA: TGTGCCAGTAGTATCCTCGGGAAGGGGGGCAACATTCAGTACTTC
CDR3: CASSILGKGGNIQYF
size: .
J: TRBJ2-4
D: .
V: TRBV19

DNA: TGTGCCAGCAGTTACACAGGGACAGGGGGAAACACCATATATTTT
CDR3: CASSYTGTGGNTIYF
size: once
J: TRBJ1-3
D: TRBD1
V: TRBV6-6

DNA: TGCGCCAGCTCCCGGGGGGACTCTGGAAACACCATATATTTT
CDR3: CASSRGDSGNTIYF
size: .
J: TRBJ1-3
D: .
V: TRBV10-2

DNA: TGTGCGAGCGGGGCCAACGTCCTGACTTTC
CDR3: CASGANVLTF
size: .
J: TRBJ2-6
D: .
V: TRBV2

DNA: TGTGCCAGCACGATACAGGGTTTTGGCTCACCCCTCCACTTT
CDR3: CASTIQGFGSPLHF
size: .
J: TRBJ1-6
D: .
V: TRBV11-2

DNA: TGTGCCAGCAAGCACGGGACAGGAAGCTATGGCTACACCTTC
CDR3: CASKHGTGSYGYTF
size: .
J: TRBJ1-2
D: TRBD1
V: TRBV6-1

DNA: TGTGCCAGCAGCGGTGGGCTGGGGGTAGCTTTCTTT
CDR3: CASSGGLGVAFF
size: .
J: TRBJ1-1
D: .
V: TRBV6-5

DNA: TGCGCCAGCACCGATCCAGGGAGAGGGAGTTACGAGCAGTACTTC
CDR3: CASTDPGRGSYEQYF
size: .
J: TRBJ2-7
D: .
V: TRBV5-1

DNA: TGTGCCAGCAGACCACGGATAGCCAAAAACATTCAGTACTTC
CDR3: CASRPRIAKNIQYF
size: .
J: TRBJ2-4
D: .
V: TRBV6-5

DNA: TGTGCCAGCACGTTTTGGAAGCTTGGAAACACCATATATTTT
CDR3: CASTFWKLGNTIYF
size: .
J: TRBJ1-3
D: .
V: TRBV28

DNA: TGTGCCAGCAGCACCACAGGGCGGGATCAGCCCCAGCATTTT
CDR3: CASSTTGRDQPQHF
size: .
J: TRBJ1-5
D: .
V: TRBV5-5

DNA: TGTGCCAGCAGCGTAGAGATCAATTCACCCCTCCACTTT
CDR3: CASSVEINSPLHF
size: .
J: TRBJ1-6
D: .
V: TRBV9

DNA: TGTGCCAGCAGCTGGGGGGATTACAATGAGCAGTTCTTC
CDR3: CASSWGDYNEQFF
size: .
J: TRBJ2-1
D: .
V: TRBV11-2

DNA: TGCGCCAGCAGCTTGAAGGAGACCCAGTACTTC
CDR3: CASSLKETQYF
size: .
J: TRBJ2-5
D: .
V: TRBV5-1

DNA: TGTGCCAGTAGTATAGAAGCAGGGCCGGGCAATCAGCCCCAGCATTTT
CDR3: CASSIEAGPGNQPQHF
size: once
J: TRBJ1-5
D: .
V: TRBV19

DNA: TGTGCCATCAGGGAAAAGAGCAAGATTCCTTTAGCTAACTATGGCTACACCTTC
CDR3: CAIREKSKIPLANYGYTF
size: .
J: TRBJ1-2
D: .
V: TRBV10-3

DNA: TGTGCCAGCAGCTCGACAGGGTATGATGAGCAGTTCTTC
CDR3: CASSSTGYDEQFF
size: .
J: TRBJ2-1
D: TRBD1
V: TRBV7-3

DNA: TGCGCCAGCAGCGTAGGCGCAGGGAGTACTAGCACAGATACGCAGTATTTT
CDR3: CASSVGAGSTSTDTQYF
size: .
J: TRBJ2-3
D: .
V: TRBV5-1

DNA: TGTGCCAGCAGCTTCGGTGGGTCGAACACTGAAGCTTTCTTT
CDR3: CASSFGGSNTEAFF
size: .
J: TRBJ1-1
D: .
V: TRBV11-3

DNA: TGTGCCATCAGTGGGGACGGTAATTCACCCCTCCACTTT
CDR3: CAISGDGNSPLHF
size: .
J: TRBJ1-6
D: .
V: TRBV10-3

DNA: TGTGCCAGTAGCACTGCTGGGCTGGGTCAGCCCCAGCATTTT
CDR3: CASSTAGLGQPQHF
size: .
J: TRBJ1-5
D: .
V: TRBV19

DNA: TGCGCCAGCAGCTTAAGACAGGCTCAAGAGACCCAGTACTTC
CDR3: CASSLRQAQETQYF
size: .
J: TRBJ2-5
D: .
V: TRBV5-1

DNA: TGCGCCAGCAGTGAGTCACTGGGAGGTGAGCAGTTCTTC
CDR3: CASSESLGGEQFF
size: .
J: TRBJ2-1
D: .
V: TRBV10-1

DNA: TGTGCCAGCAGTGTCCTACGGGACTCTGGTGAGCAGTTCTTC
CDR3: CASSVLRDSGEQFF
size: once
J: TRBJ2-1
D: .
V: TRBV2

DNA: TGCGCCAGCGGTAGGGGGACAGGAGCCTACAATGAGCAGTTCTTC
CDR3: CASGRGTGAYNEQFF
size: .
J: TRBJ2-1
D: TRBD1
V: TRBV10-2

DNA: TGCGCCAGCAACAGCGTTTACTTC
CDR3: CASNSVYF
size: .
J: TRBJ2-7
D: .
V: TRBV23-1

DNA: TGTGCCAGCAGCTTTCCCAGCGGGGGTGTTTGGGAGCAGTTCTTC
CDR3: CASSFPSGGVWEQFF
size: .
J: TRBJ2-1
D: TRBD2
V: TRBV5-6

DNA: TGTGCCAGCAGCTTAGTACTCAGACCCCTAGCTAACTATGGCTACACCTTC
CDR3: CASSLVLRPLANYGYTF
size: .
J: TRBJ1-2
D: .
V: TRBV7-8

DNA: TGTGCCAGCAGCCCCCCAGGGACGGCGAACACTGAAGCTTTCTTT
CDR3: CASSPPGTANTEAFF
size: few
J: TRBJ1-1
D: .
V: TRBV7-9

DNA: TGTGCCAGCTCACTGTGGACGGATTACAATGAGCAGTTCTTC
CDR3: CASSLWTDYNEQFF
size: .
J: TRBJ2-1
D: .
V: TRBV18

DNA: TGTGCCAGCAGCCAGGGAGCCGGCAGATCTACTAACTATGGCTACACCTTC
CDR3: CASSQGAGRSTNYGYTF
size: .
J: TRBJ1-2
D: .
V: TRBV4-2

DNA: TGTGCCAGCTCACCACCGACGATGCCTGAAGCTTTCTTT
CDR3: CASSPPTMPEAFF
size: few
J: TRBJ1-1
D: .
V: TRBV18

DNA: TGTGCCAGCAGCACTATTCCGGGACCCCAGTACTTC
CDR3: CASSTIPGPQYF
size: .
J: TRBJ2-4
D: .
V: TRBV21-1

DNA: TGTGCCAGCAGTTTTTACCCAGGCTACGAGCAGTACTTC
CDR3: CASSFYPGYEQYF
size: .
J: TRBJ2-7
D: .
V: TRBV27

DNA: TGTGCCTGCACAGGGGTCACCCCCAATGAGCAGTTCTTC
CDR3: CACTGVTPNEQFF
size: .
J: TRBJ2-1
D: TRBD1
V: TRBV30

DNA: TGTGCCAGCAGCTTATCGTCCGGGGCCAACGTCCTGACTTTC
CDR3: CASSLSSGANVLTF
size: .
J: TRBJ2-6
D: .
V: TRBV7-3

DNA: TGTGCCAGCAGTTTGGGGGGTTCCTACGAGCAGTACTTC
CDR3: CASSLGGSYEQYF
size: .
J: TRBJ2-7
D: .
V: TRBV27

DNA: TGTGCCAGCAGTTACTCAGGTGGTAATGGTGAAAAACTGTTTTTT
CDR3: CASSYSGGNGEKLFF
size: .
J: TRBJ1-4
D: .
V: TRBV6-5

DNA: TGTGCCAGTCGCGTAGGGGGGCGTCCCGGGGAGCTGTTTTTT
CDR3: CASRVGGRPGELFF
size: .
J: TRBJ2-2
D: .
V: TRBV19

DNA: TGTGCCAGCAGCCATGGGGGGGCGGCAACGAACACCGGGGAGCTGTTTTTT
CDR3: CASSHGGAATNTGELFF
size: .
J: TRBJ2-2
D: .
V: TRBV4-2

DNA: TGTGCCAGCAGCTTATATACAGGGGAAATGAACACTGAAGCTTTCTTT
CDR3: CASSLYTGEMNTEAFF
size: .
J: TRBJ1-1
D: TRBD1
V: TRBV11-2

DNA: TGCGCCAGCAGCTTCGGGGGAGACACTGAAGCTTTCTTT
CDR3: CASSFGGDTEAFF
size: .
J: TRBJ1-1
D: .
V: TRBV5-1

DNA: TGTGCCAGCAGAAACAGGGCTTTCGATTCACCCCTCCACTTT
CDR3: CASRNRAFDSPLHF
size: .
J: TRBJ1-6
D: .
V: TRBV2

DNA: TGTGCCAGGGACAGGGGTAGGTCCTACGAGCAGTACTTC
CDR3: CARDRGRSYEQYF
size: .
J: TRBJ2-7
D: .
V: TRBV21-1

DNA: TGTGCCAGCAGCTCATCGGGGGAAAACATTCAGTACTTC
CDR3: CASSSSGENIQYF
size: .
J: TRBJ2-4
D: .
V: TRBV7-9

DNA: TGTGCCAGCAGGCGGGTGTCGGATATTTACACTGAAGCTTTCTTT
CDR3: CASRRVSDIYTEAFF
size: once
J: TRBJ1-1
D: .
V: TRBV28

DNA: TGTGCCAGTAGTATAGAGGACACTAATGGGGAGACCCAGTACTTC
CDR3: CASSIEDTNGETQYF
size: once
J: TRBJ2-5
D: .
V: TRBV19

DNA: TGTGCCAGTAGTATCTCCACAGGGGATTATGGCTACACCTTC
CDR3: CASSISTGDYGYTF
size: .
J: TRBJ1-2
D: TRBD1
V: TRBV19

DNA: TGTGCCAGCAGTCAGGGAATCAATCAGCCCCAGCATTTT
CDR3: CASSQGINQPQHF
size: .
J: TRBJ1-5
D: .
V: TRBV25-1

DNA: TGTGCCAGCAGGACCGGGACAGGGGGGAGAAGAGATGGCTACACCTTC
CDR3: CASRTGTGGRRDGYTF
size: .
J: TRBJ1-2
D: TRBD1
V: TRBV11-2

DNA: TGTGCCAGCGGGACTAGCGGGGTCGGTGAGCAGTTCTTC
CDR3: CASGTSGVGEQFF
size: .
J: TRBJ2-1
D: TRBD2
V: TRBV6-6